These 4 T cell receptor beta chains originate from one sample sequenced in a study of blood T cell repertoires in COVID-19 (TCRdb year 2020). The receptor library was made with the immunoSEQ multiplex PCR assay. What TCRdb holds here is the immuneACCESS table cut down to in-frame rearrangements. Part of the clones is not present; checked against another copy, under half of the missing clones reflect an unresolved V gene, and the others are unexplained. The sample table contains 130,000 to 150,000 clones; only one count was recorded for approximately 89% of them. The top ten hold roughly 1.5% of the sample. The sequencing sample was made of peripheral blood. These receptors all stem from a human donor in a cohort sampled during active COVID-19.

CDR3 region: CASGLGAGGRETQYF. The CDR3 DNA reads as TGTGCTAGTGGTTTAGGAGCGGGGGGGAGGGAGACCCAGTACTTC. The V call is TRBV12-5, the J call TRBJ2-5; 10 bases align to TRBD2. The CDR3 spans 15 residues. V lost 3 bases and J lost 5; bases outside the gene matches: 6. Germline V gene lookup returns CDR1 LGHNT and CDR2 FRNRAP.

V usage is TRBV13 and J usage is TRBJ2-1; 14 positions agree with TRBD2. J gave up 9 bases and V 5 bases, and 6 bases lay outside the gene matches. Germline V CDR1 and CDR2: PRHDT, FYEKMQ (reference sequence). The CDR3 contains 15 residues. CDR3 residues: CASSPRLAGGSEQFF. The CDR3 DNA reads TGTGCCAGCAGCCCCAGACTAGCGGGGGGGAGTGAGCAGTTCTTC.

This chain uses TRBV5-1 with TRBJ2-1, with TRBD2 matching 8 bases. The CDR3 covers 16 residues. J lost 3 bases, V lost 4 bases, and 9 bases had no gene match. Germline loops: CDR1 SGHRS, CDR2 YFSETQ. CDR3 sequence (DNA): TGCGCCAGCAGCACCGTAACTAGCGGACTCTACAATGAGCAGTTCTTC. Its translation is CASSTVTSGLYNEQFF.

The chain combines TRBV11-2 with TRBJ2-7; 8 bases align to TRBD1. V lost 3 bases, J lost 3 bases, and 4 bases stayed unmatched. CDR1 and CDR2 from the germline V gene are SGHAT and FQNNGV. The length of the CDR3 is 14 residues. CDR3 coding DNA: TGTGCCAGCAGCTTTGGAGGACAGGGCTACGAGCAGTACTTC. Amino acids: CASSFGGQGYEQYF.